Presented here are 26 T cell receptor beta chains from one specimen sequenced in a study of regulatory T cells in long-lasting Graves disease. Time point of the sample: persistent/refractory GD, antithyroid drugs over 5 years with positive TRAb. After RNA was extracted from PBMCs, the TCR library was made from it. Combining iRepertoire HTBI primers with Arm-PCR of CDR3 regions, the authors built TCR beta libraries. A single record per CDR3 protein comes from TCRdb applying MiXCR to the multiplex PCR reads. The sample holds about 450,000 distinct CDR3 sequences, 23% seen once. The starting material was peripheral blood mononuclear cells (PBMCs), obtained when the disease was refractory, from a patient treated with antithyroid drugs. The receptors stem from a female donor with Graves disease.

The sample holds a few counts of this clonotype. The J gene is TRBJ2-7, the V gene TRBV28; TRBD1 matches at 10 bases. The CDR3 length is 14 residues. With V trimmed by 10 bases and J by 4 bases, 10 bases remained unmatched. Germline CDR1 is MDHEN and CDR2 is SYDVKM. CDR3 nucleotide sequence: TGTGCCACTATTAGAGGGGGACAGGGGTACGAGCAGTACTTC. This sequence encodes CATIRGGQGYEQYF.

The V and J genes are TRBV24-1 and TRBJ2-2; D gene ambiguous. Trimming stripped 9 bases from V and 5 bases from J, with 12 bases between. The CDR3 is made up of 13 amino acids. In germline, CDR1 is KGHDR, CDR2 SFDVKD. The CDR3 is CATRPAGTGELFF. The DNA of the CDR3 is TGTGCCACCCGGCCGGCCGGGACCGGGGAGCTGTTTTTT.

This chain links TRBV19 with TRBJ1-1, with 9 positions matching TRBD1. CDR1 is LNHDA and CDR2 is SQIVND in the germline V gene (reference sequence). Germline trimming cut 7 bases from V and 4 bases from J; bases unmatched to any gene: 10. The CDR3 loop spans 15 amino acids. CDR3 residues: CASIRAGTGSTEAFF. CDR3 coding DNA: TGTGCCAGTATCCGCGCCGGGACAGGGTCCACTGAAGCTTTCTTT. Looking up the rest from reference TRBV19 and TRBJ1-1 gives the full variable domain: DGGITQSPKYLFRKEGQNVTLSCEQNLNHDAMYWYRQDPGQGLRLIYYSQIVNDFQKGDIAEGYSVSREKKESFPLTVTSAQKNPTAFYLCASIRAGTGSTEAFFGQGTRLTVV.

This clonotype has at least ten counts. This chain links TRBV2 with TRBJ1-5; unclear D gene. Trimming shortened V by 7 bases and J by 2 bases, and 15 bases separated the two germline ends. This CDR3 is built from 15 residues. Per germline, CDR1 SNHLY and CDR2 FYNNEI. CDR3 residues: CASKEGGLGNQPQHF. CDR3 nucleotides: TGTGCCAGCAAAGAAGGTGGATTGGGCAATCAGCCCCAGCATTTT.

This clonotype was seen at least ten times. Here the CDR3 reads CASSLGGGIFGYTF. As DNA, the CDR3 is TGTGCCAGCAGTTTGGGGGGGGGAATTTTTGGCTACACCTTC. The V gene is TRBV28, the J gene TRBJ1-2; D may be TRBD1 (5 bases). This CDR3 has 14 amino acids. Trimming took 3 bases from V and 7 from J, leaving 15 bases between them. Per germline, CDR1 MDHEN and CDR2 SYDVKM.

V and J are TRBV29-1 and TRBJ1-1, with D maybe TRBD1 (5 bases). This CDR3 is 14 amino acids long. Trimming removed 8 bases at V and 5 bases at J, with 21 bases between. CDR1 is SQVTM and CDR2 is ANQGSEA in the germline V gene. This CDR3 reads CSTTRETGLTEAFF. As DNA, the CDR3 is TGCAGCACGACCAGGGAGACCGGGTTGACTGAAGCTTTCTTT.

Ten or more counts support this clonotype. The rearrangement uses TRBV2 and TRBJ1-1; D is perhaps TRBD1 (6 bases). The germline CDR1 and CDR2 sequences are SNHLY and FYNNEI. V was shortened by 6 bases and J by 8 bases, with 16 bases between the two germline ends. The CDR3 totals 13 residues. The CDR3, as DNA: TGTGCCAGCAGAGGGTCCGGGGGCCGCGAAGCTTTCTTT. Translated, it gives CASRGSGGREAFF. Full variable domain (outside the CDR3, taken from reference TRBV2 and TRBJ1-1): EPEVTQTPSHQVTQMGQEVILRCVPISNHLYFYWYRQILGQKVEFLVSFYNNEISEKSEIFDDQFSVERPDGSNFTLKIRSTKLEDSAMYFCASRGSGGREAFFGQGTRLTVV.

The chain is built from TRBV28 and TRBJ2-5; 7 bases are shared with TRBD1. Germline V gene sequence: CDR1 MDHEN, CDR2 SYDVKM. There are 15 residues in the CDR3. Unmatched junction bases numbered 5, after V lost 3 bases and J lost 1 base. The DNA of the CDR3 is TGTGCCAGCAGTTTTAGAGGACAGGTCCAAGAGACCCAGTACTTC. It specifies CASSFRGQVQETQYF.

Worth noting for this clonotype: At one of its ends the junction is not consistent with the germline gene, which may arise from a read error. The chain recombines TRBV2 with TRBJ1-2, with TRBD1 matching 8 bases. CDR3 length: 17 residues. Germline V gene lookup returns CDR1 SNHLY and CDR2 FYNNEI. The DNA for the CDR3 is TGTGCCAGCAGTCCGGGACAGGTCTCCCGACGCCTCTATGGCTACGCCTTC. It translates to CASSPGQVSRRLYGYAF.

At least ten counts were recorded for this clonotype. The chain combines TRBV28 with TRBJ1-2; D unresolved. Between the trimmed V and J ends, which lost 5 bases and 2 bases, there was a span of 12 bases. CDR3 length: 14 amino acids. The germline V gene has CDR1 MDHEN and CDR2 SYDVKM. The CDR3 sequence is CASSKELSNYGYTF. DNA for the CDR3: TGTGCCAGCAGTAAAGAACTAAGCAACTATGGCTACACCTTC.

This rearrangement joins TRBV20-1 to TRBJ1-4; 9 bases fit TRBD1. This CDR3 is 15 amino acids long. V trimming: 2 bases; J trimming: 4 bases; junction bases outside the gene matches: 5. CDR1 DFQATT and CDR2 SNEGSKA come from the germline V gene (reference sequence). CDR3 nucleotide sequence: TGCAGTGCTAGAACCCCGACAGGGGGTAATGAAAAACTGTTTTTT. Amino acid sequence: CSARTPTGGNEKLFF.

The gene calls are TRBV4-1 and TRBJ2-7; TRBD2 matches at 7 bases. The length of the CDR3 is 15 residues. V trimming: 1 base; J trimming: 2 bases; junction bases outside the gene matches: 5. Germline V lookup: CDR1 MGHRA, CDR2 YSYEKL. The chain's CDR3 is CASSQVSSGPYEQYF. CDR3 nucleotide sequence: TGCGCCAGCAGCCAAGTTTCTAGCGGTCCCTACGAGCAGTACTTC.

As for this clonotype: This sequence is one base from a far larger clone and is likely a read error. A read error is likely, as this CDR3 ends without the conserved phenylalanine or tryptophan. The V and J genes are TRBV7-2 and TRBJ2-2; D is unresolved. V lost 7 bases, J lost 0 bases, and 15 bases lay in between. The CDR3 extends over 16 amino acids. Germline V CDR1 and CDR2: SGHTA, FQGNSA. CDR3 residues: CASKPLRKSNTGELFC. In DNA form, the CDR3 reads TGTGCCAGCAAACCCTTGCGGAAGTCGAACACCGGGGAGCTGTTTTGT.

The table lists this clonotype with many counts. The V call is TRBV7-9, the J call TRBJ2-5; no clear D gene. Trimming shortened V by 4 bases and J by 5 bases, and 11 bases separated the two germline ends. This CDR3 comprises 13 residues. Germline CDR1 reads SEHNR; CDR2 reads FQNEAQ (reference sequence). CDR3 sequence reads: CASSSFGRETQYF. The CDR3 DNA reads as TGTGCCAGCAGCTCGTTCGGAAGGGAGACCCAGTACTTC. The full variable domain, its missing parts supplied by reference TRBV7-9 and TRBJ2-5, is DTGVSQNPRHKITKRGQNVTFRCDPISEHNRLYWYRQTLGQGPEFLTYFQNEAQLEKSRLLSDRFSAERPKGSFSTLEIQRTEQGDSAMYLCASSSFGRETQYFGPGTRLLVL.

This clonotype was seen a handful of times. CDR3: CASIAGMPNTGELFF. As DNA, the CDR3 is TGTGCCAGTATTGCTGGGATGCCGAACACCGGGGAGCTGTTTTTT. The rearrangement joins TRBV19 to TRBJ2-2; D ambiguous. The CDR3 is 15 amino acids. Trimming took off 7 bases at V and 0 bases at J, with 12 bases between the two ends. Germline values: CDR1 LNHDA, CDR2 SQIVND (reference sequence).

This clonotype was counted many times. This chain links TRBV19 with TRBJ2-7, with D possibly matching TRBD1 (5 bases). From germline, CDR1 is LNHDA and CDR2 SQIVND (reference sequence). This CDR3 has 14 residues. Trimming removed 7 bases at V and 4 bases at J, with 17 bases between. The CDR3 DNA reads as TGTGCCAGTAAGTCGAGTACAGGATCATACGAGCAGTACTTC. Protein: CASKSSTGSYEQYF.

V is TRBV14 and J is TRBJ2-2; D remains unclear. Germline CDR1 is SGHDN and CDR2 is FVKESK. The CDR3 sequence is 18 residues long. Trimming took off 0 bases at V and 1 base at J, with 15 bases between the two ends. CDR3 protein: CASSQDRVGRLNTGELFF. The CDR3 bases are TGTGCCAGCAGCCAAGATCGGGTCGGGCGATTGAACACCGGGGAGCTGTTTTTT.

About this clonotype: A much larger clone differs from this one at a single base, so this may be a read error. V is TRBV20-1 and J is TRBJ2-5; D remains unclear. Trimming took off 6 bases at V and 2 bases at J, with 13 bases between the two ends. The CDR3 runs 13 residues. Germline V gene sequence: CDR1 DFQATT, CDR2 SNEGSKA (reference sequence). The CDR3 loop reads CSAQSVGQETQYF. Written as DNA, the CDR3 is TGCAGTGCCCAAAGCGTGGGGCAAGAGACCCAGTACTTC.

At least ten counts were recorded for this clonotype. The CDR3 nucleotides read TGTGCCAGCAGCCATGGGGGGGCAGTAAGCTCTGGGGCCAACGTCCTGACTTTC. Translating gives CASSHGGAVSSGANVLTF. This chain connects TRBV28 to TRBJ2-6; a weak D match, TRBD2 (7 bases). There are 18 residues in the CDR3. V lost 6 bases and J 0 bases, leaving 18 bases between the germline ends. CDR1 is MDHEN and CDR2 is SYDVKM in the germline V gene.

The CDR3 here is CASSLGLDEGTQYF. The DNA of the CDR3 is TGCGCCAGCAGCCTGGGACTTGACGAAGGGACCCAGTACTTC. This chain joins TRBV5-1 and TRBJ2-5; D possibly corresponds to TRBD2 (6 bases). Germline CDR1 reads SGHRS; CDR2 reads YFSETQ. CDR3 length: 14 residues. Trimming took 4 bases from V and 7 from J, leaving 17 bases between them.

The chain uses TRBV6-1 and TRBJ1-5; weak D call: TRBD1 (6 bases). This CDR3 has 15 residues. V lost 6 bases, J lost 1 base, and 13 bases lay in between. Looked up from germline, CDR1 is MNHNS and CDR2 is SASEGT. CDR3 residues: CASRHRVGSNQPQHF. In DNA, the CDR3 is TGTGCCAGCAGGCACAGGGTAGGGAGCAATCAGCCCCAGCATTTT.

This clonotype was seen only a few times. The J gene is TRBJ2-4, the V gene TRBV14; 7 nucleotides align to TRBD1. CDR3 length equals 16 residues. Germline CDR1 SGHDN, CDR2 FVKESK. The V and J ends lost 3 bases and 1 base, in that order; junction bases with no gene match: 6. The CDR3 nucleotides are TGTGCCAGCAGCCAGCACCGACAGGGTGCCAAAAACATTCAGTACTTC. Translated: CASSQHRQGAKNIQYF.

The genes are TRBV20-1 and TRBJ2-1, with TRBD2 identical over 12 bases. The CDR3 spans 16 residues. Germline loops: CDR1 DFQATT, CDR2 SNEGSKA (reference sequence). The V gene end was trimmed by 0 bases and the J gene end by 4 bases; junction bases not matched to a gene: 4. In DNA form, the CDR3 reads TGCAGTGCTAGAGACCCTACTAGCGGGGGGTACAATGAGCAGTTCTTC. This translates into CSARDPTSGGYNEQFF.

This clonotype has at least ten counts. The V call is TRBV6-1, the J call TRBJ2-7, with D perhaps matching TRBD1 (5 bases). The CDR3 is made up of 13 amino acids. V shed 6 bases and J shed 3 bases, with 12 bases lying between them. The germline gives CDR1 MNHNS, CDR2 SASEGT. CDR3 coding DNA: TGTGCCAGCAGGAGACAGATTTTCTACGAGCAGTACTTC. Residues: CASRRQIFYEQYF.

The rearrangement joins TRBV30 to TRBJ1-5; 8 nucleotides agree with TRBD1. Germline V lookup: CDR1 GTSNPN, CDR2 SVGIG (reference sequence). CDR3 length: 16 amino acids. V was pared by 6 bases and J by 0 bases, with 10 bases of the junction left unmatched. CDR3 residues: CACIAQGATSNQPQHF. In DNA form, the CDR3 reads TGTGCCTGTATTGCCCAGGGGGCGACTAGCAATCAGCCCCAGCATTTT.

This clonotype was recorded at least ten times. V usage is TRBV12-3 or TRBV12-4 and J usage is TRBJ1-2; D might be TRBD1 (5 bases). Trimming left V 5 bases short and J 0 bases short, with 10 bases between. The CDR3 totals 14 residues. The DNA for the CDR3 is TGTGCCAGCAGTGCTGAGGGGACTAACTATGGCTACACCTTC. This codes for CASSAEGTNYGYTF.